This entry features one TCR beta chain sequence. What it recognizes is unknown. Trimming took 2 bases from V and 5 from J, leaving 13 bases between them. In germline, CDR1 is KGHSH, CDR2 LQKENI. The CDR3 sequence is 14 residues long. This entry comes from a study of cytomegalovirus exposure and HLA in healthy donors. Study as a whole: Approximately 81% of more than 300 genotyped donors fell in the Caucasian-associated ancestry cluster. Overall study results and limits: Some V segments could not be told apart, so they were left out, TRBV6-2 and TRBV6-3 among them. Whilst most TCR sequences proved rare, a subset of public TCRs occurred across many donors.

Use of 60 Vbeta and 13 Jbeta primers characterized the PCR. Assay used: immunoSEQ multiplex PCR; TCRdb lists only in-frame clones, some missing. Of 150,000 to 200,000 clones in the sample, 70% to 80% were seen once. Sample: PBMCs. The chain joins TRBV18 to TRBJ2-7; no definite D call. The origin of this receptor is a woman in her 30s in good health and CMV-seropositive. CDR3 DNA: TGTGCCAGCTCACCATTCTCCAGGAACCACGAGCAGTACTTC. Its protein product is CASSPFSRNHEQYF.